Sequencing of this TCR beta chain was carried out in a study of PD-1 blockade in classical Hodgkin lymphoma. The overall study: Every 2 weeks, patients got 3 mg/kg intravenous nivolumab.

Regarding this clone: The antigen remains undetermined.

Assay: immunoSEQ multiplex PCR; the TCRdb copy retains only in-frame clones and omits some. The repertoire holds tens of thousands of clones, with about 89% as singletons. Trimming left V 1 base short and J 8 bases short, with 10 bases between. There are 14 residues in the CDR3. Germline CDR1 reads SGDLS; CDR2 reads YYNGEE. The study, taken as a whole, reports: As was reported, newly diagnosed patients showed lower baseline TCR diversity than healthy donors did. Lower baseline TCR diversity marked trial partial responders and progressors.

Time point denoted: cycle 4 day 1 (C4D1), after less than seven weeks of nivolumab. Brentuximab vedotin exposure varied, and every patient relapsed after autologous stem cell transplantation. The sample was peripheral blood mononuclear cells (PBMCs), taken before the fourth cycle of nivolumab. The chain joins TRBV9 to TRBJ1-6, with D tentatively TRBD1 (5 bases). This TCR was sampled from a human donor with classical Hodgkin lymphoma. Written as DNA, the CDR3 is TGTGCCAGCAGCGTAAACGGAGGGGATTCACCCCTCCACTTT. Amino acid sequence: CASSVNGGDSPLHF.